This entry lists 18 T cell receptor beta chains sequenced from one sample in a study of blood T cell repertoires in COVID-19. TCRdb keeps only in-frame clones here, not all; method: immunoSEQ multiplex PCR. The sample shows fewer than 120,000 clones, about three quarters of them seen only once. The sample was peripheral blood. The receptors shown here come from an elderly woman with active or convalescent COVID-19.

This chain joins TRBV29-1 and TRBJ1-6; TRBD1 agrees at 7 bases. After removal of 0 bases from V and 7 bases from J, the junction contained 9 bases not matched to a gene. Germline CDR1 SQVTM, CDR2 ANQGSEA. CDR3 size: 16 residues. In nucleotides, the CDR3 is TGCAGCGTTGAAGAGATTAACAGGGGATTCAATTCACCCCTCCACTTT. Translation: CSVEEINRGFNSPLHF. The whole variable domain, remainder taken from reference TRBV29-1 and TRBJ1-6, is SAVISQKPSRDICQRGTSLTIQCQVDSQVTMMFWYRQQPGQSLTLIATANQGSEATYESGFVIDKFPISRPNLTFSTLTVSNMSPEDSSIYLCSVEEINRGFNSPLHFGNGTRLTVT.

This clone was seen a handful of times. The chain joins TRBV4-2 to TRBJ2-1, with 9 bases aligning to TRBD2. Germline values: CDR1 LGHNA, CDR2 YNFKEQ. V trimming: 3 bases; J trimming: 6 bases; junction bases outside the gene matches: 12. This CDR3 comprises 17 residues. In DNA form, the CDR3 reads TGTGCCAGCAGCCACGCCTCGGGCGGGAGGGCCGGCAATGAGCAGTTCTTC. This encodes CASSHASGGRAGNEQFF.

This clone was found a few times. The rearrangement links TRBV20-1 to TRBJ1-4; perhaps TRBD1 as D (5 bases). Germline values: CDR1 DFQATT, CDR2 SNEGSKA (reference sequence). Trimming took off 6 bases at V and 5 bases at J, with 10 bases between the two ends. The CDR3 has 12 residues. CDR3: CSASRGNEKLFF. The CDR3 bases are TGCAGTGCCAGTAGGGGAAATGAAAAACTGTTTTTT.

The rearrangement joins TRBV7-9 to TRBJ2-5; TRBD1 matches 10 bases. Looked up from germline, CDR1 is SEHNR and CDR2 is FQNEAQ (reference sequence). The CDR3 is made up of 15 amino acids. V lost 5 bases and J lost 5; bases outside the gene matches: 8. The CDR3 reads CASSPQTGGAETQYF. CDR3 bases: TGTGCCAGCAGCCCACAGACAGGGGGCGCGGAGACCCAGTACTTC.

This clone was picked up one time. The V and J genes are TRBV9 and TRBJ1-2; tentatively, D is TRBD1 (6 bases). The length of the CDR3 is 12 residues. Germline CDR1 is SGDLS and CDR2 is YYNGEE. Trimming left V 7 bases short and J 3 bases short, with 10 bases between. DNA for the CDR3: TGTGCCAGCGGACGGACAGACTATGGCTACACCTTC. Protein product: CASGRTDYGYTF.

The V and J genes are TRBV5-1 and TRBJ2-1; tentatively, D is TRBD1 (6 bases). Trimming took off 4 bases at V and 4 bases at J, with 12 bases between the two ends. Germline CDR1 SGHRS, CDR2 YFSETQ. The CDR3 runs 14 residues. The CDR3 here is CASSAGTSYNEQFF. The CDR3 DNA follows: TGCGCCAGCAGCGCCGGGACAAGTTACAATGAGCAGTTCTTC. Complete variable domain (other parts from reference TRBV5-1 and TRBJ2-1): KAGVTQTPRYLIKTRGQQVTLSCSPISGHRSVSWYQQTPGQGLQFLFEYFSETQRNKGNFPGRFSGRQFSNSRSEMNVSTLELGDSALYLCASSAGTSYNEQFFGPGTRLTVL.

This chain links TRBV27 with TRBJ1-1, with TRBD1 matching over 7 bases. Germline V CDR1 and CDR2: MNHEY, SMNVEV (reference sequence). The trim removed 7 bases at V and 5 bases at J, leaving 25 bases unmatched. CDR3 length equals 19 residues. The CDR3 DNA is TGTGCCAGCACCAGTTTTTTGACCCGGACAGGTCAAGTACGTACTGAAGCTTTCTTT. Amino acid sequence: CASTSFLTRTGQVRTEAFF.

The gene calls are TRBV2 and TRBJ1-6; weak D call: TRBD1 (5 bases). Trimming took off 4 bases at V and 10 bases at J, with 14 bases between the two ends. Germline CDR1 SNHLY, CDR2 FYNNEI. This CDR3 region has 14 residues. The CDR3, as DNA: TGTGCCAGCAGTGCCCAGGGAGGAGGCTCACCCCTCCACTTT. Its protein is CASSAQGGGSPLHF.

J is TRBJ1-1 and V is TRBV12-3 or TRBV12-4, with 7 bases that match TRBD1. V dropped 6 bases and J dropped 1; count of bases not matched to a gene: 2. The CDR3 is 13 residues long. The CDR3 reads CASRRQGNTEAFF. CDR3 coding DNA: TGTGCCAGCAGAAGACAGGGGAACACTGAAGCTTTCTTT.

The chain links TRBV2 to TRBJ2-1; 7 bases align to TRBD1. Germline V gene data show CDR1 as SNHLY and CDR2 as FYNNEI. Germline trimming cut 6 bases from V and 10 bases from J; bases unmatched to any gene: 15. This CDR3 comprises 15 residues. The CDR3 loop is CASRLGGQNREEQFF. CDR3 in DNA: TGTGCCAGCAGGTTAGGGGGACAGAATCGCGAGGAGCAGTTCTTC.

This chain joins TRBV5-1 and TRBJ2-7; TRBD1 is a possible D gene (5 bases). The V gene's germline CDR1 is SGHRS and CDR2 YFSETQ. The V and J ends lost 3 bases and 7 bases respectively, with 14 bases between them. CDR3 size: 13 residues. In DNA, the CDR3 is TGCGCCAGCAGCTCAGGGCCTACGGCGGAGCAGTACTTC. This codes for CASSSGPTAEQYF.

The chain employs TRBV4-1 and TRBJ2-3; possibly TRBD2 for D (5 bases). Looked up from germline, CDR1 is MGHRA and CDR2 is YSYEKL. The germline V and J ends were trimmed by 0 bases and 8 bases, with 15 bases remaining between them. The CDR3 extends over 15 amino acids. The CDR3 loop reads CASSQDSADQSTQYF. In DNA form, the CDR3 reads TGCGCCAGCAGCCAAGATAGCGCGGATCAGAGTACGCAGTATTTT.

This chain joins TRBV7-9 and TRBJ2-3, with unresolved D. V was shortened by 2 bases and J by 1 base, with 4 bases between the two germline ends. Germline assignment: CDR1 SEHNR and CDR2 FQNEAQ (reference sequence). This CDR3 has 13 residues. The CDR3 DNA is TGTGCCAGCAGCTTATCAGGCACAGATACGCAGTATTTT. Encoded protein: CASSLSGTDTQYF.

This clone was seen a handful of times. The CDR3 sequence is CTSSQPLTDTSGNTIYF. The CDR3, as DNA: TGCACCAGCAGCCAACCCCTGACAGATACCTCTGGAAACACCATATATTTT. The rearrangement uses TRBV1 and TRBJ1-3; the table's D call of TRBD1 was not tested on the DNA. TRBV1 is a known pseudogene. This CDR3 is built from 17 residues.

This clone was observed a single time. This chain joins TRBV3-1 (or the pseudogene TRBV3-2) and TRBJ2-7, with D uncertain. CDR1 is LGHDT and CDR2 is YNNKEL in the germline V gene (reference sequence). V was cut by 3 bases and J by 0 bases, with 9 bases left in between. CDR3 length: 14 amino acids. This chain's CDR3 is CASSQVSHSYEQYF. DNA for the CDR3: TGTGCCAGCAGCCAGGTGAGTCACTCCTACGAGCAGTACTTC.

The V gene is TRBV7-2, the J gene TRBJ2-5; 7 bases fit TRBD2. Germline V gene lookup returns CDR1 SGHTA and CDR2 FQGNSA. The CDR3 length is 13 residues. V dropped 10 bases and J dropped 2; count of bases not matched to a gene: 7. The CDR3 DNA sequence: TGTGCCACGAAAGCGGGGTTTCAAGAGACCCAGTACTTC. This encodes CATKAGFQETQYF. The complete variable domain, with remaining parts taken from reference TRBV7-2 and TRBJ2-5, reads GAGVSQSPSNKVTEKGKDVELRCDPISGHTALYWYRQSLGQGLEFLIYFQGNSAPDKSGLPSDRFSAERTGGSVSTLTIQRTQQEDSAVYLCATKAGFQETQYFGPGTRLLVL.

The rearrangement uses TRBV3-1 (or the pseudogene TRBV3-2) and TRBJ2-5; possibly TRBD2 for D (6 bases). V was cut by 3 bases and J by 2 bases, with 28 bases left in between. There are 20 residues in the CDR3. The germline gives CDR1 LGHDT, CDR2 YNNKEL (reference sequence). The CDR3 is CASSQGRRAIAIGQQETQYF. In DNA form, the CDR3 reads TGTGCCAGCAGCCAGGGGAGGAGAGCCATAGCCATAGGGCAGCAAGAGACCCAGTACTTC.

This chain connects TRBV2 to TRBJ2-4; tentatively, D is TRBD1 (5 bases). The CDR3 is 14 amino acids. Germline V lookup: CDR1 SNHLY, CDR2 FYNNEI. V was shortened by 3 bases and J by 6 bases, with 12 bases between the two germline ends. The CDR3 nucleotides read TGTGCCAGCAGTGATAAAAGGGGCGTAAACATTCAGTACTTC. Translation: CASSDKRGVNIQYF.